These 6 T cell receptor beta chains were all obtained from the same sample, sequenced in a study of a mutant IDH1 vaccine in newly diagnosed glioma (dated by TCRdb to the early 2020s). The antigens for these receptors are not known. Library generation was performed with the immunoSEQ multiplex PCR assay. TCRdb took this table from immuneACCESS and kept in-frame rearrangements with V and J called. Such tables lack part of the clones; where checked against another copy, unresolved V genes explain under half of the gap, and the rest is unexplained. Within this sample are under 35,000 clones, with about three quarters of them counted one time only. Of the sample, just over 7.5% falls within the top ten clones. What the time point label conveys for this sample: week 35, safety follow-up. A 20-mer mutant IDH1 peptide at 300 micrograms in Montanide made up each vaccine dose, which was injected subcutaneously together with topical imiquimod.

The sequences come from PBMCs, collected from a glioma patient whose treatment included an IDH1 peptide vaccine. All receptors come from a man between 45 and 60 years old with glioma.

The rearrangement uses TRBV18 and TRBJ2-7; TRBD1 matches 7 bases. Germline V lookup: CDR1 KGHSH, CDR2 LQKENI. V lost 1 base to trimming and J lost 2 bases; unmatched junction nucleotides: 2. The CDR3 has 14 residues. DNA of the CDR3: TGTGCCAGCTCACCACGGGACAGAGCCTACGAGCAGTACTTC. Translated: CASSPRDRAYEQYF. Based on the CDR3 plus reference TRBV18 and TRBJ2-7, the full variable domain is NAGVMQNPRHLVRRRGQEARLRCSPMKGHSHVYWYRQLPEEGLKFMVYLQKENIIDESGMPKERFSAEFPKEGPSILRIQQVVRGDSAAYFCASSPRDRAYEQYFGPGTRLTVT.

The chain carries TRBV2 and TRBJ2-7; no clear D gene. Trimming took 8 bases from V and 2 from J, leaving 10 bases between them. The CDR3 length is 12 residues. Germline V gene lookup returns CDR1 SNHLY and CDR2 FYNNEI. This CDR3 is CASGQETYEQYF. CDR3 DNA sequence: TGTGCCAGCGGGCAGGAAACCTACGAGCAGTACTTC.

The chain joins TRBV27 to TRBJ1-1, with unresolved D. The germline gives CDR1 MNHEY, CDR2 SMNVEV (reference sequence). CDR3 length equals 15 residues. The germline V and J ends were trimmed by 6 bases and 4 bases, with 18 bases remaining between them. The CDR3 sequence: CASREKWRGVTEAFF. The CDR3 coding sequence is TGTGCCAGCAGAGAGAAGTGGCGAGGAGTCACTGAAGCTTTCTTT.

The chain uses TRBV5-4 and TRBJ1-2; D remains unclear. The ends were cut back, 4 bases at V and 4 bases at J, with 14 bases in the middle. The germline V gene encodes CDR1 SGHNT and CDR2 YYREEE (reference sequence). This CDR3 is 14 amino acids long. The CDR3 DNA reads TGTGCCAGCAGCCCCCCCCATCCAATCTATGGCTACACCTTC. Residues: CASSPPHPIYGYTF.

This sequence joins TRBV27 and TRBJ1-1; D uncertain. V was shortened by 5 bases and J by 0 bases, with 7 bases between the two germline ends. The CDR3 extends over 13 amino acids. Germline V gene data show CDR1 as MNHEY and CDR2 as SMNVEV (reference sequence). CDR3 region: CASSAQMNTEAFF. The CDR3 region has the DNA TGTGCCAGCAGTGCCCAGATGAACACTGAAGCTTTCTTT.

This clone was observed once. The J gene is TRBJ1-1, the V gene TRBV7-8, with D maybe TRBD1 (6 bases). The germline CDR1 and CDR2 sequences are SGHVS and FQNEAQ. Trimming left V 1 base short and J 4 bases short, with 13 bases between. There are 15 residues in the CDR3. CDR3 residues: CASSLGLQGGTEAFF. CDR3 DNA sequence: TGTGCCAGCAGCTTAGGACTCCAAGGGGGCACTGAAGCTTTCTTT.